The 5 T cell receptor beta chains listed next were all sequenced from one sample in a study of T-cell reconstitution after alpha-beta-depleted transplantation in children. For TCRbeta, the library was prepared with unique molecular identifiers. Each CDR3 protein gets one entry after TCRdb re-called the PCR reads with MiXCR. The sample includes around 700,000 distinct CDR3 sequences, about an eighth of them seen just once. Sample: PBMCs, taken before TCRalphabeta/CD19-depleted stem cell transplant. These receptors all come from a girl aged 2 to 9 with congenital amegakaryocytic thrombocytopenia, due to receive a stem cell transplant.

This clonotype was seen a handful of times. The V gene is TRBV19, the J gene TRBJ1-1, with D possibly matching TRBD1 (5 bases). Germline values: CDR1 LNHDA, CDR2 SQIVND (reference sequence). The CDR3 length is 14 residues. The V and J ends lost 4 bases and 0 bases respectively, with 9 bases between them. CDR3 DNA sequence: TGTGCCAGTAGTAAGCAGGGATTGAACACTGAAGCTTTCTTT. This sequence encodes CASSKQGLNTEAFF.

The V call is TRBV18, the J call TRBJ2-7, with a tentative D call TRBD1 (5 bases). The V gene lost 3 bases and the J gene lost 7 bases, with 19 bases spanning the gap. Per the germline V gene, CDR1 is KGHSH and CDR2 is LQKENI. The CDR3 has 15 residues. CDR3 in DNA: TGTGCCAGCTCACCTCCAGGGTTGAGGCCATTAGAGCAGTACTTC. Translation gives CASSPPGLRPLEQYF.

This clonotype was detected ten times or more. V gene TRBV12-3 or TRBV12-4 combines with J gene TRBJ1-1, with a tentative D call TRBD1 (5 bases). V gave up 3 bases and J gave up 4 bases, with 15 bases separating them. This CDR3 has 15 amino acids. The chain's CDR3 is CASSLVSGFGTEAFF. CDR3 DNA sequence: TGTGCCAGCAGTTTGGTGTCAGGGTTCGGCACTGAAGCTTTCTTT.

At least ten counts were recorded for this clonotype. The V and J genes are TRBV20-1 and TRBJ1-1; tentatively, D is TRBD1 (5 bases). Trimming took off 0 bases at V and 9 bases at J, with 8 bases between the two ends. This CDR3 has 11 amino acids. The V gene's germline CDR1 is DFQATT and CDR2 SNEGSKA (reference sequence). As DNA, the CDR3 is TGCAGTGCTAGAGATGGGACGCAAGCTTTCTTT. Protein product: CSARDGTQAFF.

This clonotype has ten or more counts. The V gene is TRBV5-1, the J gene TRBJ2-7, with 11 bases matching TRBD2. With V trimmed by 1 base and J by 6 bases, 9 bases remained unmatched. Germline lookup yields CDR1 SGHRS and CDR2 YFSETQ. The CDR3 is 16 amino acids. This CDR3 reads CASSLQSGLAVGEQYF. CDR3 nucleotide sequence: TGCGCCAGCAGCTTGCAATCGGGACTAGCGGTGGGCGAGCAGTACTTC.